This T cell receptor beta chain was retrieved from a study of cytomegalovirus exposure and HLA in healthy donors. With 60 Vbeta and 13 Jbeta primers, the PCR was carried out. Authors' data handling: An analysis performed later counted 60 million to 90 million unique TCR beta chains (approximately 10 million of them shared). Repertoires were generated with immunoSEQ multiplex PCR, while TCRdb's copy carries only in-frame clones and drops some. V and J calls and clone size follow that table, whereas D and trimming were derived from the DNA. The sample lists roughly 99,000 clones, over 65% occurring once. For this clone: Its antigen is not known.

Study-wide results and limits: Exclusion as indistinguishable affected some V segments, including TRBV6-2 and TRBV6-3. 150 to 200 TCR beta chains were listed as cytomegalovirus-associated.

V dropped 7 bases and J dropped 3; count of bases not matched to a gene: 12. CDR1 is MNHNS and CDR2 is SASEGT in the germline V gene. The CDR3 has 15 residues. Sequencing was performed on PBMCs. This chain links TRBV6-1 with TRBJ2-7, with 7 bases lining up with TRBD1. The sequence derives from a woman between 40 and 55 years old in good health and CMV-seropositive. The CDR3 here is CASTIGTEMIYEQYF. Written as DNA, the CDR3 is TGTGCCAGCACCATCGGGACAGAAATGATCTACGAGCAGTACTTC.